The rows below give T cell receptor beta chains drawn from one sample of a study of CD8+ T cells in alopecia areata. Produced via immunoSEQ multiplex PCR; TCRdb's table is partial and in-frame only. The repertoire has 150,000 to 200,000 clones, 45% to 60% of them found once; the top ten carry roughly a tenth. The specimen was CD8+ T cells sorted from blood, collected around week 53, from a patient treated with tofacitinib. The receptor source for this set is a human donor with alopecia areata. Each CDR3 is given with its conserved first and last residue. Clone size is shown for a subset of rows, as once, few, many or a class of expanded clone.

CASSFYMNTEAFF	TRBV5-4	TRBJ1-1	-
CAWSAGTGPGEQFF	TRBV30	TRBJ2-1	-
CASSHIGKTAGELFF	TRBV27	TRBJ2-2	-
CASSFDRGGTEAFF	TRBV27	TRBJ1-1	-
CASSVEPDGGNYGYTF	TRBV9	TRBJ1-2	-
CASSFGFLYEQYF	TRBV7-2	TRBJ2-7	-
CASSLIAAVSDTQYF	TRBV5-6	TRBJ2-3	-
CASTSRDGGTGELFF	TRBV27	TRBJ2-2	once
CASTGGPERYEQYF	TRBV7-8	TRBJ2-7	-
CAWRKGEMNTEAFF	TRBV30	TRBJ1-1	-
CASSAGSEAFF	TRBV27	TRBJ1-1	few
CASSLALSYEQYF	TRBV7-8	TRBJ2-7	-
CASSLGAGNNSPLHF	TRBV11-2	TRBJ1-6	-
CSGLEETEAFF	TRBV29-1	TRBJ1-1	few
CAWSLGQGIYEQYF	TRBV30	TRBJ2-7	-
CASSFGAGYPEQYF	TRBV27	TRBJ2-7	-
CASSSPGHIYEQYF	TRBV19	TRBJ2-7	-
CASSEDTIYGYTF	TRBV14	TRBJ1-2	-
CATLDRGGSPLHF	TRBV6-6	TRBJ1-6	-
CAWSRTGNYGYTF	TRBV30	TRBJ1-2	few
CASSPGPNYEQYF	TRBV7-9	TRBJ2-7	many
CSVEDNEQFF	TRBV29-1	TRBJ2-1	few
CASSLTIYDPYEQYF	TRBV4-2	TRBJ2-7	-
CASSPPPSYEQYF	TRBV7-9	TRBJ2-7	-
CASSFLAGIGTGELFF	TRBV5-1	TRBJ2-2	-
CSVEDQGREFYGYTF	TRBV29-1	TRBJ1-2	few
CASSRSRRRGAVEAQYF	TRBV4-2	TRBJ2-5	few
CASGPGQPYEQYF	TRBV12-5	TRBJ2-7	few
CASSAGTAGSYEQYF	TRBV19	TRBJ2-7	-
CASSFSDRVGGTEAFF	TRBV27	TRBJ1-1	-
CASSPGAGGTYNEQFF	TRBV7-8	TRBJ2-1	-
CASSVGTGRLYEQYF	TRBV6-1	TRBJ2-7	-
CASSYYNRGPYYEQYF	TRBV6-5	TRBJ2-7	-
CASSSNSYEQYF	TRBV13	TRBJ2-7	-
CATSGRGGRGSYEQYF	TRBV15	TRBJ2-7	few
CASSFNQETQYF	TRBV7-6	TRBJ2-5	-
CASSPEGGNQPQHF	TRBV5-1	TRBJ1-5	-
CASSRDREGHNEQFF	TRBV19	TRBJ2-1	-
CATSPAHSYEQYF	TRBV15	TRBJ2-7	few
CACSTPTNEKLFF	TRBV30	TRBJ1-4	-
CASTVGGQMNTEAFF	TRBV9	TRBJ1-1	-
CASSLSGRGPTYEQYF	TRBV27	TRBJ2-7	-
CSVVPGAQETQYF	TRBV29-1	TRBJ2-5	-
CTSSPTFRGQETQYF	TRBV18	TRBJ2-5	-
CASSPEPGPSYEQYF	TRBV9	TRBJ2-7	-
CASSPSLGISGTGELFF	TRBV7-6	TRBJ2-2	few